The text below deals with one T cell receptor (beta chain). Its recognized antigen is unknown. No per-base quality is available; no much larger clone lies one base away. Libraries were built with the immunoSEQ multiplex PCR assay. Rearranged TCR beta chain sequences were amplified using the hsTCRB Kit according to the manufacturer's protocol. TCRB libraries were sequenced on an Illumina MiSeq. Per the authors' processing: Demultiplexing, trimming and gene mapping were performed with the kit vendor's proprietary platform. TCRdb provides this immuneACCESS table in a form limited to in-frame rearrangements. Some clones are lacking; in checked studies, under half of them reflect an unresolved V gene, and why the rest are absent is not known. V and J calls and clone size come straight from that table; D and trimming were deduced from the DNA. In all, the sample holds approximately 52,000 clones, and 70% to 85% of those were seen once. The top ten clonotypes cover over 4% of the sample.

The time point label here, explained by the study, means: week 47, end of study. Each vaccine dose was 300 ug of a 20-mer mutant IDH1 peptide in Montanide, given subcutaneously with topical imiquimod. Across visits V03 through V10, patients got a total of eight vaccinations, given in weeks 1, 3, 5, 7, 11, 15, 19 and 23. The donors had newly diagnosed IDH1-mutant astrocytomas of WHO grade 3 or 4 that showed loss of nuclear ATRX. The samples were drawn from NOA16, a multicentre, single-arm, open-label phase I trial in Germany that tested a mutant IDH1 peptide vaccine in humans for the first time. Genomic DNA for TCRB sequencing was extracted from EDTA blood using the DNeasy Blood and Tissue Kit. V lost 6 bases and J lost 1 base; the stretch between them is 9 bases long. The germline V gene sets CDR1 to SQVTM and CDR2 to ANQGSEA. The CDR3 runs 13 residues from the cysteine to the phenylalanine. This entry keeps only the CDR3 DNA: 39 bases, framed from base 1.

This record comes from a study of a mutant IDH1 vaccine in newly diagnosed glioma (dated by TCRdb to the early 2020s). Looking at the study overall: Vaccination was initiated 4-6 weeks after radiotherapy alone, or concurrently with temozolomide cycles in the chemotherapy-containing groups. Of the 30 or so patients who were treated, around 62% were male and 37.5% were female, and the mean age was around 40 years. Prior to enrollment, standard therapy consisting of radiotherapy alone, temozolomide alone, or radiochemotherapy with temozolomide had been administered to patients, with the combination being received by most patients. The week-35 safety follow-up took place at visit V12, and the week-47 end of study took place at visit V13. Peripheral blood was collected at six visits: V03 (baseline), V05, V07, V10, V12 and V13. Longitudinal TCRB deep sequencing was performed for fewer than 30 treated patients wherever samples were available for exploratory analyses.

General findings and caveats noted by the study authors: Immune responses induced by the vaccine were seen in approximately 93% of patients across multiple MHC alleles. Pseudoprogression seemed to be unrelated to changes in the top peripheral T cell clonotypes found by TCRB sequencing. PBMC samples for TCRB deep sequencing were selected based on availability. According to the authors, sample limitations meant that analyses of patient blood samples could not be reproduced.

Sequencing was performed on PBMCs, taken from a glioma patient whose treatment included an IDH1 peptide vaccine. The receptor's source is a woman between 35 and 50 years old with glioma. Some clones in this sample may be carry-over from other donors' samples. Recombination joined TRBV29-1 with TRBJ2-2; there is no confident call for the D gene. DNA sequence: TGCAGCGTCTTTTCGGGGAACACCGGGGAGCTGTTTTTT. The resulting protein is CSVFSGNTGELFF.